The 2 T cell receptor beta chains below all came from one sample that was sequenced in a study of T cell responses to AZD1222 COVID-19 vaccine (dated by TCRdb to 2020 to 2023). The sample's time point label, decoded: about 28 days (+/-7) after the second vaccine dose. Receptor libraries were prepared by the immunoSEQ multiplex PCR assay. The clones in this table, taken by TCRdb from immuneACCESS, are in-frame only. Not every clone is retained; where verified, under half of the shortfall comes from an unresolved V gene, and the cause of the rest is unknown. In all, the sample holds over 100,000 clones, and approximately 87% of those were seen once. The ten largest clones add up to about 4% of the sample. Specimen: peripheral blood, collected 28 days after the second AZD1222 dose. These receptors were taken from an adult who received the AZD1222 COVID-19 vaccine.

In its sample, this clone was seen once. The chain is built from TRBV10-3 and TRBJ2-1; D is unclear. CDR1 and CDR2 from the germline V gene are ENHRY and SYGVKD. V lost 8 bases to trimming and J lost 0 bases, with 14 bases between them. The CDR3 is made up of 15 amino acids. The CDR3 DNA reads TGTGCCATCGGAACGCAAGTGAGCTCCTACAATGAGCAGTTCTTC. Translating gives CAIGTQVSSYNEQFF.

Concerning this clone itself: Other DNA sequences within the sample encode an identical CDR3. The V call is TRBV9, the J call TRBJ1-1, with D unresolved. The CDR3 is 14 amino acids. Per germline, CDR1 SGDLS and CDR2 YYNGEE. V lost 0 bases, J lost 0 bases, and 6 bases lay in between. Written as DNA, the CDR3 is TGTGCCAGCAGCGTAGGTGGGATGAACACTGAAGCTTTCTTT. It codes for CASSVGGMNTEAFF.